This TCR beta chain is drawn from a study of radiation and T cells in renal cell carcinoma. Looking at the study overall: Nephrectomy followed 15 Gy stereotactic body radiation by 4 weeks.

On this clone: What it binds is not known.

Assay: immunoSEQ multiplex PCR; the TCRdb copy retains only in-frame clones and omits some. Of about 59,000 clones listed, over 70% are singletons. Germline V gene sequence: CDR1 SEHNR, CDR2 FQNEAQ (reference sequence). V was cut by 5 bases and J by 4 bases, with 17 bases left in between. The length of the CDR3 is 15 residues. Time point defined: baseline pretreatment blood. As to treatment: 15 Gy SBRT to primary tumor, nephrectomy 4 weeks later. The patient's renal cell carcinoma had clear cell pathology. General study results and limits: No pretreatment tumor biopsies were available for baseline clonotypes.

The sample consisted of blood, taken from a patient whose treatment included radiotherapy and nephrectomy. The rearrangement joins TRBV7-9 to TRBJ1-1, with a tentative D call TRBD1 (6 bases). The sequence was collected from a man in his sixties with renal cell carcinoma. The CDR3 nucleotides are TGTGCCAGCAGCCGCCAACAGGGAATACCCACTGAAGCTTTCTTT. Amino acids: CASSRQQGIPTEAFF.